A selection of T cell receptor beta chains follows, all from one sample in a study of CD8+CD57+ T cells in acquired aplastic anemia. TCRdb recomputed calls from the reads with MiXCR, one row per CDR3 protein. The sample holds 400,000 to 450,000 distinct CDR3 sequences, 65% to 75% seen once. The sequenced sample was sorted CD4+, CD8+, or CD8+CD57+ T cells (not recorded which) from PBMCs. All receptors derive from a human donor in good health, serving as a control. Both conserved end residues are part of each CDR3. D genes are given only for firm matches. Clone size appears in some rows only: once, few, many, or a class for an expanded clone.

TRBJ1-5	many	15	NA	TRBV2	TGTGCCAGCAGTGTCCAGCCGTATAGCAATCAGCCCCAGCATTTT	CASSVQPYSNQPQHF
TRBJ2-7	NA	16	TRBD2	TRBV3-1	TGTGCCAGCAGAGGACTAGCGGGGGGAAGCTCCTACGAGCAGTACTTC	CASRGLAGGSSYEQYF
TRBJ1-2	many	14	NA	TRBV29-1	TGCAGCGTTGCCAGACGGGGAAACTCACAGGGCTACACCTTC	CSVARRGNSQGYTF
TRBJ1-2	many	15	NA	TRBV6-1	TGTGCCAGCAGTGAATTAGGCAGATCCTACTATGGCTACACCTTC	CASSELGRSYYGYTF
TRBJ2-3	NA	16	TRBD1	TRBV24-1	TGTGCCACCAGTGATGCGCGACAGGGCGATTGGGATACGCAGTATTTT	CATSDARQGDWDTQYF
TRBJ1-1	NA	11	NA	TRBV9	TGCAGTAGCAGCGGAGCCACTGAAGCTTTCTTT	CSSSGATEAFF
TRBJ2-5	many	14	NA	TRBV18	TGTGCCAGCTCACCACCGTGGGATACGGAGACCCAGTACTTC	CASSPPWDTETQYF
TRBJ2-1	many	12	TRBD2	TRBV24-1	TGTGCCTCCCTAAGGCGGGGGGCCCAGCAGTTCTTC	CASLRRGAQQFF
TRBJ1-1	NA	14	NA	TRBV7-9	TGTGCCTGCAGCTTAGCACACCCGGGGGCTGAAGCTTTCTTT	CACSLAHPGAEAFF
TRBJ2-3	NA	16	NA	TRBV5-1	TGCGCCAGCAGCTTCGAACGCGCGGGCGGGACGGGTACGCAGTATTTT	CASSFERAGGTGTQYF
TRBJ2-5	NA	14	TRBD2	TRBV2	TGTGCCAGCAGTGGAATGGCGGGGGGGGAGACCCAGTACTTC	CASSGMAGGETQYF
TRBJ2-7	NA	15	TRBD1	TRBV19	TGTGCCAGTAGTATTAGTCGACAGGGCCCATACGGGCGGTACTTC	CASSISRQGPYGRYF
TRBJ2-7	few	13	NA	TRBV5-1	TGTGCCAGCAGCTCCGGCAGCGTCTACGAGCAGTACTTC	CASSSGSVYEQYF
TRBJ1-5	few	12	NA	TRBV15	TGTGCCACCAGCGGGACCAATCAGCCCCAGCATTTT	CATSGTNQPQHF
TRBJ2-2	few	12	NA	TRBV2	TGTGCCAGCAGTCCTTACACCGGGGAGCTGTTTTTT	CASSPYTGELFF
TRBJ2-7	NA	19	TRBD1	TRBV10-3	TGCGCCATCAGTGAAGCTTACAGAGAGACACAGGGGCAGTACTACGAGCAGTACTTC	CAISEAYRETQGQYYEQYF
TRBJ1-3	once	16	NA	TRBV9	TGTGCCAGCAGCGCTGCACCTCCCAGCTCTGGAAACACCATATATTTT	CASSAAPPSSGNTIYF
TRBJ2-5	NA	14	NA	TRBV15	TGTGCCAGCAGCAGAGTCGGGAAAGAAGAGGACCAGTACTTC	CASSRVGKEEDQYF
TRBJ2-7	many	15	NA	TRBV14	TGTGCCAGCAGCCAAGATCTTGCGTATAGGTTCCAGCAGTACTTC	CASSQDLAYRFQQYF
TRBJ1-5	few	15	NA	TRBV18	TGTGCCAGCTCACCACGGTTTGGGGGGAATCAGCCCCAGCATTTT	CASSPRFGGNQPQHF
TRBJ1-1	NA	14	NA	TRBV7-9	TGTGCCAGCAGCTTAGGATCAGGGAACAAGCAGTACTTCTTT	CASSLGSGNKQYFF
TRBJ2-1	many	14	TRBD2	TRBV20-1	TGCAGTGTAACTGGACTAGCGGGGAACCATGAGCAGTTCTTC	CSVTGLAGNHEQFF
TRBJ2-7	many	14	TRBD1	TRBV5-8	TGTGCCAGCAGCTCCCGCGGACAGGCCTACGAGCAGTACTTC	CASSSRGQAYEQYF
TRBJ2-5	NA	13	TRBD2	TRBV10-1	TGCGCCAGCAGGGCGGGAGCCGACGCGACCCAGTACTTC	CASRAGADATQYF
TRBJ2-7	NA	15	TRBD2	TRBV10-3	TGTGCCATCAGGACTAGCGGGAGCGGTGTGTGGGAGCAGTACTTC	CAIRTSGSGVWEQYF
TRBJ1-1	NA	14	TRBD1	TRBV20-1	TGCAGTGCCGCCCCCGCGACAGGGAACCCTGAAGCTTTCTTT	CSAAPATGNPEAFF
TRBJ1-5	few	15	NA	TRBV10-3	TGTGCCAGCAGTTTCGCCGGGATCTTAAATCAGCCCCAGCATTTT	CASSFAGILNQPQHF
TRBJ2-2	NA	13	NA	TRBV7-3	TGTGCCAGCTGCGCCCGTCTCGGCGGCCAGCGTCCTTTT	CASCARLGGQRPF
TRBJ2-3	once	14	NA	TRBV7-2	TGTGCCAGCAGCTTAGGTCTCCGCGACGAACAGCACCATTTT	CASSLGLRDEQHHF
TRBJ1-4	many	15	NA	TRBV20-1	TGCAGTGCTAGCCCTGTCGGGGGGCGGGATGAAAAACTGTTTTTT	CSASPVGGRDEKLFF
TRBJ1-3	once	16	NA	TRBV19	TGTGCCAGTAGTCCAGTGGGAACGGACGCCTACGACCACTACTTCTTT	CASSPVGTDAYDHYFF
TRBJ1-5	NA	14	NA	TRBV6-6	TGTGCCAGCAGTGAAGCGGCGGACAATCAGCCCCAGCATTTT	CASSEAADNQPQHF
TRBJ1-1	NA	13	TRBD1	TRBV5-1	TGCGCCAGCAGCGGGACAGCCAACTCGGCAGGTTTCTTT	CASSGTANSAGFF
TRBJ1-6	NA	14	NA	TRBV28	TGTGCCAGCAGTTCCGGGACAAGTGGTTCACCCCTCCACTTT	CASSSGTSGSPLHF